Reported below is one TCR beta chain. Its cognate antigen has yet to be identified. No base-level quality is on record; no much larger clone is a single base apart. These data belong to a study of blood T cell repertoires in COVID-19 (dated by TCRdb to 2018 to 2020). With regard to the full study: Collaborator samples came from the United States, Italy and Spain and covered acute and convalescent phases of COVID-19. Samples were obtained from the ongoing ImmuneRACE study (first 160 participants) and from some 1,200 subjects provided by 6 global collaborators. The dataset comprised deeply sampled blood TCRbeta repertoires from subjects exposed to, actively infected with, or recovered from COVID-19. A freely available public database, intended as a resource for researchers studying the immune response to SARS-CoV-2, is where the repertoires were released. The prospective study material was composed of cDNA or gDNA derived from T cells, B-cell-depleted T cells, or PBMCs. The sample metadata nearly always contained a de-identified subject ID, COVID-19 status, age in years and sex. Where available, HLA class I and class II types were obtained from metadata supplied by the sample provider rather than from assay-based typing. The paper's findings and limits, for the study overall: How much clinical and demographic metadata was included differed by source and by participant, and the metadata was provided uncurated.

TCRbeta CDR3 regions were amplified from genomic DNA using the immunoSEQ Assay, a bias-controlled multiplex PCR. In the authors' own workflow: The number of nucleated cells in each sample was estimated from the amplification of reference gene primers within the assay. Sequence reads were collapsed and filtered to measure the absolute abundance of every unique TCRbeta CDR3 rearrangement. For each sample, productive Simpson clonality was calculated as the square root of Simpson's diversity index over productive rearrangements. Entries here come from immuneACCESS through TCRdb and include only in-frame sequences with V and J called. Some clones fail to appear in such tables; in the studies checked, an unresolved V gene covers under half of the shortfall, and the cause of the remainder is unknown. Clone size and V and J calls were adopted from that table, with D and trimming inferred from the DNA. Counted in this sample were roughly 400,000 clones; around nine tenths of them appeared once. 1.2% to 1.5% of the sample comes from the top ten.

Participants in the prospective study were enrolled through a virtual design, were aged roughly 18 to 100 years, and lived in 20 to 30 United States geographic areas. To assign participants to cohorts, the prospective study relied on clinical history that participants themselves reported in a screening survey and a study questionnaire. A participant counted as exposed if, within 2 weeks of entering the study, that participant had been in contact with someone who had a PCR-confirmed or clinician-diagnosed COVID-19 case. In the prospective study, whole blood, serum and a nasopharyngeal or oropharyngeal swab were collected from each participant by mobile phlebotomists. Prospective study participants could optionally give additional blood draws and questionnaires over a roughly two-month period. Before DNA extraction, blood samples from the prospective study were shipped at room temperature or frozen.

This receptor was identified in a woman aged 18-30 years who had been exposed to COVID-19. Sequencing was done on a sample of PBMCs or T cells enriched from blood (not recorded which).

The DNA sequence is as follows: TGTGCCAGCAGTTTATATCCCCCGAACAGATACAATGAGCAGTTCTTC. Its amino acids are CASSLYPPNRYNEQFF. This chain joins TRBV27 to TRBJ2-1; confidence is insufficient to name the D gene. The germline V gene (reference sequence) gives CDR1 as MNHEY and CDR2 as SMNVEV. The junction carries 14 bases between V and J, which are trimmed by 1 base and 4 bases respectively. Inclusive of the bounding cysteine and phenylalanine, the CDR3 is 16 residues long. Only CDR3 DNA is held: 48 bases, read in frame from base 1.